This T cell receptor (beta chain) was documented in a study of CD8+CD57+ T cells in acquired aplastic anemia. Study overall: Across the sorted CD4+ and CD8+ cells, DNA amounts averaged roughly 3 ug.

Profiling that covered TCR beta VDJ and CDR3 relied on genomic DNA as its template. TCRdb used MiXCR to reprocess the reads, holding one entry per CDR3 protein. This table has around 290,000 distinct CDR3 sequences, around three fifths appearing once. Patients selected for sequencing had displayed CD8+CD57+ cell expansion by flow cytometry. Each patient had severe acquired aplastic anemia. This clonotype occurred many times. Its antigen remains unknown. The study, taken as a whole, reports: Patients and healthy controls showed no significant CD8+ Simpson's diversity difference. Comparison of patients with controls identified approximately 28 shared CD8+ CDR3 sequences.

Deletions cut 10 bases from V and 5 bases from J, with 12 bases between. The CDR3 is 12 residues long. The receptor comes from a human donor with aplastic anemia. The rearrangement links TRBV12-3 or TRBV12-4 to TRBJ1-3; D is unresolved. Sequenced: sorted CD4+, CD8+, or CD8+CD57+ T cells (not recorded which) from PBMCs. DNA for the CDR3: TGTGCCACCCGAAAGTCTAGAAACACCATATATTTT. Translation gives CATRKSRNTIYF.